These T cell receptor beta chains were read from a single sample in a study of human T cells and chemical hapten exposure. TCRdb fed the RACE reads into MiXCR, producing one record per CDR3 protein. Of 180,000 or so distinct CDR3 sequences listed, approximately 20% were seen once; the top ten hold under 8.5%. The sequences come from whole blood, collected in connection with sensitization to the hapten diphenylcyclopropenone (DPC). All receptors come from a woman aged 50 to 60 with alopecia areata. Some clones in this sample may be carry-over from other donors' samples. The CDR3 runs from the conserved cysteine through the conserved F or W. The order of the fields is V gene, CDR3 protein.

TRBV5-6 | CASSSKREGPYEQYF
TRBV12-3/TRBV12-4 | CASSSGQLNEKLFF
TRBV24-1 | CATSDATGADTQYF
TRBV28 | CASTLGLDNEQFF
TRBV24-1 | CATSDAGGQPQHF
TRBV29-1 | CSLLGGVEGETQYF
TRBV6-4 | CASSGPSRDVQFF
TRBV9 | CASSVGSSSAGTGWTYEQYF
TRBV5-1 | CASSPGQADQPQHF
TRBV20-1 | CSADRYRQTGLANEQFF
TRBV20-1 | CSAAYLPATGELFF
TRBV7-6 | CASSDSGRGVNEQFF
TRBV18 | CASSPGQGTDGYTF
TRBV11-1 | CASSPPAGVPPDTQYF
TRBV7-2 | CASSRGGLAAYEQYF
TRBV4-2 | CASSQRDSLPTEAFF
TRBV5-1 | CASSLPTSGAYNEQFF
TRBV9 | CASSVALANYNEQFF
TRBV4-2 | CASSPRDRQTNTEAFF
TRBV30 | CAWSEQGRGYTEAFF
TRBV7-2 | CASSSLTSGREGAKNIQYF
TRBV2 | CASSGRLISYEQYF
TRBV5-1 | CASSWTSQETQYF
TRBV5-5 | CASSGAIQGGSYEQYF
TRBV7-2 | CASSLAGDYSGYTF
TRBV28 | CASSPPSTDTQYF
TRBV10-3 | CAISAREGLTGELFF
TRBV20-1 | CSARGIAGVSYNEQFF
TRBV5-1 | CASSSSTGSSYNEQFF
TRBV29-1 | CSEHSPGDGYTF
TRBV2 | CASRGDNEQFF
TRBV2 | CASSEARSGELFF
TRBV12-3/TRBV12-4 | CASSSRGGFDTEAFF
TRBV2 | CASSERLDGREQYF
TRBV20-1 | CSAPPGGLHNEQFF
TRBV10-2 | CASSEAGRVTEAFF
TRBV10-3 | CAISESQGQETQYF
TRBV20-1 | CSANWDSDSNQPQHF
TRBV28 | CASSLPGGRMVKYF
TRBV5-1 | CASSLELSLQETQYF
TRBV4-1 | CASRFSGGSTDTQYF
TRBV5-5 | CASSRGWDPGNTIYF
TRBV6-5 | CASSPSHRYSNQPQHF
TRBV4-1 | CASSLPPTQTNTEAFF
TRBV29-1 | CSALDRGRSYGYTF
TRBV24-1 | CATAAGGTTDTQYF
TRBV5-1 | CASSVLTSGIGNEQFF
TRBV7-8 | CASGQWTDEKLFF
TRBV6-5 | CASSSPGLSGNTIYF
TRBV25-1 | CASSPYYSPSLYTF
TRBV25-1 | CASSELGGYGYTF
TRBV6-5 | CATSVREHYEQYF
TRBV12-3/TRBV12-4 | CASSRRAAIYF
TRBV29-1 | CSGVQGANYGYTF